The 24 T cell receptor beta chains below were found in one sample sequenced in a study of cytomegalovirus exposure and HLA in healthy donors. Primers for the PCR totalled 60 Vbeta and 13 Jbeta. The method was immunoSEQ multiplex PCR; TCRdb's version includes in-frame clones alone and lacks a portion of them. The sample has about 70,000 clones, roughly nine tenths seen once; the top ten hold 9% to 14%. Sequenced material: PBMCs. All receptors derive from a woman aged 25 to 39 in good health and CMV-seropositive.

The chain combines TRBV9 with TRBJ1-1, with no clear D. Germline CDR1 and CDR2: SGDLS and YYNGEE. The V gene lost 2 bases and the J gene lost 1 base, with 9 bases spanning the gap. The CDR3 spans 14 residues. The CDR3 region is CASSVSRGNTEAFF. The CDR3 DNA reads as TGTGCCAGCAGCGTTTCTCGGGGGAACACTGAAGCTTTCTTT. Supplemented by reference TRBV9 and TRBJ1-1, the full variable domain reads DSGVTQTPKHLITATGQRVTLRCSPRSGDLSVYWYQQSLDQGLQFLIQYYNGEERAKGNILERFSAQQFPDLHSELNLSSLELGDSALYFCASSVSRGNTEAFFGQGTRLTVV.

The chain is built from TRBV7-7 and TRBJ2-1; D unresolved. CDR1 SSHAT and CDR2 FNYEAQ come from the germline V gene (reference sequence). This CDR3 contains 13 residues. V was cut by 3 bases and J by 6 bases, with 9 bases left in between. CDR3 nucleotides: TGTGCCAGCAGCTTTACGCACAGCAATGAGCAGTTCTTC. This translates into CASSFTHSNEQFF.

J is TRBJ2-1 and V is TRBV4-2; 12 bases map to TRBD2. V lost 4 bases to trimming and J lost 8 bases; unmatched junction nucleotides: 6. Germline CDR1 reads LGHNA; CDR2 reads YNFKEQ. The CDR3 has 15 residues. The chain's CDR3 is CASSPTTSGSDEQFF. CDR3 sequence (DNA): TGTGCCAGCAGCCCGACGACTAGCGGGAGTGATGAGCAGTTCTTC.

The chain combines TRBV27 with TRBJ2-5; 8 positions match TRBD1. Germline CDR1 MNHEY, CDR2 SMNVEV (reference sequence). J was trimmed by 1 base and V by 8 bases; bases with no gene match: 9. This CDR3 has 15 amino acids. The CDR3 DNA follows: TGTGCCAGCGGACCAGGGGGCGAGGGCCAAGAGACCCAGTACTTC. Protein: CASGPGGEGQETQYF.

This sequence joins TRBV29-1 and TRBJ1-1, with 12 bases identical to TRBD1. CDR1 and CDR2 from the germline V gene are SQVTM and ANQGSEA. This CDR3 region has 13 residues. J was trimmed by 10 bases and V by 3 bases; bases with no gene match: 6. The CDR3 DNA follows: TGCAGCGTTGAGGAGGGACAGGGGGCGGTAGCTTTCTTT. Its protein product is CSVEEGQGAVAFF.

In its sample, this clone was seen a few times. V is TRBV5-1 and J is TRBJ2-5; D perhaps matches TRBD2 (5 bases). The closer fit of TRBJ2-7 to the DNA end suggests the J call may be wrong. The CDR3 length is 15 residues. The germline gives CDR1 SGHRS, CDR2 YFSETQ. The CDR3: CASSREASLVYEQYF. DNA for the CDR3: TGCGCCAGCAGCCGGGAAGCGAGTTTAGTGTACGAGCAGTACTTC.

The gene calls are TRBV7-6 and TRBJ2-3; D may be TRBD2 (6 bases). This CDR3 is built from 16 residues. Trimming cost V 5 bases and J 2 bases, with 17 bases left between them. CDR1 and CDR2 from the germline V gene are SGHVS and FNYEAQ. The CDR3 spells CASSPEVGGNTDTQYF. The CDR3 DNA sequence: TGTGCCAGCAGCCCGGAAGTGGGCGGGAACACAGATACGCAGTATTTT.

The CDR3 nucleotides read TGTGCCAGCAGCTTAGCGCGGGAAAGTTGGGAGCAGTTCTTC. This gives the protein CASSLARESWEQFF. The chain couples TRBV7-9 to TRBJ2-1; possibly TRBD2 for D (6 bases). The CDR3 spans 14 residues. The germline V and J ends were trimmed by 0 bases and 10 bases, with 13 bases remaining between them. Germline values: CDR1 SEHNR, CDR2 FQNEAQ (reference sequence).

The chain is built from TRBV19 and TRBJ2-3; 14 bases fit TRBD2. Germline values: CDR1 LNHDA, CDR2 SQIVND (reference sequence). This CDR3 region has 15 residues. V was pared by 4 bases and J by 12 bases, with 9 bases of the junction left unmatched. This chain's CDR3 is CASSTGGLAGVYQYF. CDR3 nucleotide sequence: TGTGCCAGTAGTACTGGGGGACTAGCGGGAGTTTACCAGTATTTT.

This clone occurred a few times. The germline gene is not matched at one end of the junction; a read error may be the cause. The CDR3 loop reads CASSIYGTSGRAGDSF. DNA for the CDR3: TGTGCCAGCAGCATTTACGGGACTAGCGGGAGGGCCGGGGACAGCTTC. V usage is TRBV5-6 and J usage is TRBJ2-7; 16 positions agree with TRBD2. The germline V gene has CDR1 SGHDT and CDR2 YYEEEE. The CDR3 is 16 residues long.

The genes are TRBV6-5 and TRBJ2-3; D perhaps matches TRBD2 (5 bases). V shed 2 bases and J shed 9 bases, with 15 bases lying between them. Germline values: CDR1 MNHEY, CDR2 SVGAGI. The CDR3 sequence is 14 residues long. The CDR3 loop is CASSYREKVRTQYF. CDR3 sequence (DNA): TGTGCCAGCAGTTACAGGGAGAAGGTCAGGACGCAGTATTTT.

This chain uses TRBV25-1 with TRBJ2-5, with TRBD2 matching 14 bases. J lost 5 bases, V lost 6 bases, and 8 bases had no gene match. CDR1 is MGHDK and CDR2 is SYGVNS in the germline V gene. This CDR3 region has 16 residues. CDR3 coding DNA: TGTGCCAGCAGCCTGCCGGGACTAGCGGGAGTTGAGACCCAGTACTTC. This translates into CASSLPGLAGVETQYF.

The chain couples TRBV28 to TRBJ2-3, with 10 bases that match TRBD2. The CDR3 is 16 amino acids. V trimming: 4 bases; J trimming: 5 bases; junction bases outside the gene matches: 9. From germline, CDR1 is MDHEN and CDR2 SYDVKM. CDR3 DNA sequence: TGTGCCAGCAGTTCCGCAGCGGGACTAGCGCAAGATACGCAGTATTTT. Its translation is CASSSAAGLAQDTQYF.

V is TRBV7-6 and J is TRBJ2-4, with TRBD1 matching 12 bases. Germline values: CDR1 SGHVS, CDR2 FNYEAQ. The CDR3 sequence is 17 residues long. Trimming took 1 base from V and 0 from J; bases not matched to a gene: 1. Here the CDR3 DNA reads TGTGCCAGCAGCTTAGAGGGACAGGGGGCAGCCAAAAACATTCAGTACTTC. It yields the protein CASSLEGQGAAKNIQYF.

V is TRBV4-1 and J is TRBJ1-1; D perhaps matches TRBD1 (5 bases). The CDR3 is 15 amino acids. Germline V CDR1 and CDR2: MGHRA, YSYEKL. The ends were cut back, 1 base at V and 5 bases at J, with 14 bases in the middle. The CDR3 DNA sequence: TGCGCCAGCAGCCAAGTCGGCAGGGTATTAACTGAAGCTTTCTTT. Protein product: CASSQVGRVLTEAFF.

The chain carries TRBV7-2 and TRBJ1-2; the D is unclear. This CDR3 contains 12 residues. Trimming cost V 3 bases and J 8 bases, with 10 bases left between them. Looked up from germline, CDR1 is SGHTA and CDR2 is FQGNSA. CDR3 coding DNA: TGTGCCAGCAGCTTGTGGGGAGAGGGCTACACCTTC. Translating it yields CASSLWGEGYTF.

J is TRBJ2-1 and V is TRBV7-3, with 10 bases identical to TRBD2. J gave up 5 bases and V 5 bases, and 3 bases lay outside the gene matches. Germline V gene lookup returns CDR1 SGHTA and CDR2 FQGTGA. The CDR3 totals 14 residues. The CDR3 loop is CASSPSGSHNEQFF. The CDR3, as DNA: TGTGCCAGCAGCCCTAGCGGGAGCCACAATGAGCAGTTCTTC.

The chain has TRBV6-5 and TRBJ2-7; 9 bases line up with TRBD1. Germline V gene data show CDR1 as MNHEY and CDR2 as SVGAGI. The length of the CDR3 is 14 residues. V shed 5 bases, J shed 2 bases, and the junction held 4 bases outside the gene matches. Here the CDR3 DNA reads TGTGCCAGCAGTGACCGACAGGGGGCCTACGAGCAGTACTTC. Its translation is CASSDRQGAYEQYF.

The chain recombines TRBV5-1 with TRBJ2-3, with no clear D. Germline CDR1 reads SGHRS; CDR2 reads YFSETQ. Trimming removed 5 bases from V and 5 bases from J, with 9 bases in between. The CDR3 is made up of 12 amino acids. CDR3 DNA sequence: TGCGCCAGCAGGGAGAATTTAGATACGCAGTATTTT. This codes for CASRENLDTQYF.

The CDR3 coding sequence is TGTGCCAGCAACAGCGGGTTGAGCTACGAGCAGTACTTC. Protein: CASNSGLSYEQYF. The V call is TRBV6-5, the J call TRBJ2-5, with D maybe TRBD2 (6 bases). Matching the DNA end better, TRBJ2-7 makes the J call doubtful. This CDR3 has 13 amino acids. The germline V gene has CDR1 MNHEY and CDR2 SVGAGI.

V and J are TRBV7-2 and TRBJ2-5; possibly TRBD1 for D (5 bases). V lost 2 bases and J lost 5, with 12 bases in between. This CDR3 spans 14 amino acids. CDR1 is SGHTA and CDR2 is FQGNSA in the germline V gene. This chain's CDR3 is CASSLRSGYETQYF. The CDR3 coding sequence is TGTGCCAGCAGCTTACGTTCAGGGTACGAGACCCAGTACTTC.

CDR3 DNA sequence: TGCGCCAGCAGCTTAGGTAGCGGGGGAGGAGAGACCCAGTACTTC. Protein: CASSLGSGGGETQYF. The J gene is TRBJ2-5, the V gene TRBV5-1; TRBD2 agrees at 9 bases. Germline V gives CDR1 SGHRS, CDR2 YFSETQ. The ends lost 2 bases at V and 4 bases at J; junction bases unmatched: 6. This CDR3 is 15 amino acids long.

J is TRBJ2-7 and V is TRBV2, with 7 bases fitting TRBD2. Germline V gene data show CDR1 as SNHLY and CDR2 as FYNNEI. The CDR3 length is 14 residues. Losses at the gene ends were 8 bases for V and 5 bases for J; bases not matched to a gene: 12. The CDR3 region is CASRGQAGLNEQYF. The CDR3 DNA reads TGTGCCAGCCGAGGGCAAGCGGGACTGAACGAGCAGTACTTC.

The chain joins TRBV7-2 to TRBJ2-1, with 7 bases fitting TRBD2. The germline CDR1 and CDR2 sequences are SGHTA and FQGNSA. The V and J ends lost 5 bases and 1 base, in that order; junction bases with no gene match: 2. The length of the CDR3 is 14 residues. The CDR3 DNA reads TGTGCCAGCAGCCGCGGGAGATCCTACAATGAGCAGTTCTTC. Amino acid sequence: CASSRGRSYNEQFF. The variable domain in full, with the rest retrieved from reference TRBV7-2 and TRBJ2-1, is GAGVSQSPSNKVTEKGKDVELRCDPISGHTALYWYRQSLGQGLEFLIYFQGNSAPDKSGLPSDRFSAERTGGSVSTLTIQRTQQEDSAVYLCASSRGRSYNEQFFGPGTRLTVL.